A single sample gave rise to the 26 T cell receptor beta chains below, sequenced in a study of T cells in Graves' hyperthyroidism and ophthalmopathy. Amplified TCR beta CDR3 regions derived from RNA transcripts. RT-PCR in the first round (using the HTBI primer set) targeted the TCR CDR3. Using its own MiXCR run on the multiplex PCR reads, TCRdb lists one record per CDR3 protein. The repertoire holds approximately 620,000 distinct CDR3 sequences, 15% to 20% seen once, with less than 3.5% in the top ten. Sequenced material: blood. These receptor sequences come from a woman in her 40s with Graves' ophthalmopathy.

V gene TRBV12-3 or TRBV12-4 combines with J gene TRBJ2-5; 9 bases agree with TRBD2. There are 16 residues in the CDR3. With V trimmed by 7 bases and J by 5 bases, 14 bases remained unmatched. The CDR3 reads CASMGPYSGGLETQYF. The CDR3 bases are TGTGCCAGCATGGGACCTTATAGCGGGGGTCTTGAGACCCAGTACTTC.

The CDR3, as DNA: TGTGCCAGCAGCCAAAGGGCCACTAGCGAAGAGACCCAGTACTTC. It specifies CASSQRATSEETQYF. This chain joins TRBV2 and TRBJ2-5; 7 bases line up with TRBD2. This CDR3 is built from 15 residues. CDR1 and CDR2 (germline): SNHLY, FYNNEI. Unmatched junction bases numbered 10, after V lost 6 bases and J lost 3 bases. Using reference TRBV2 and TRBJ2-5 for the parts outside the CDR3, the full variable domain is EPEVTQTPSHQVTQMGQEVILRCVPISNHLYFYWYRQILGQKVEFLVSFYNNEISEKSEIFDDQFSVERPDGSNFTLKIRSTKLEDSAMYFCASSQRATSEETQYFGPGTRLLVL.

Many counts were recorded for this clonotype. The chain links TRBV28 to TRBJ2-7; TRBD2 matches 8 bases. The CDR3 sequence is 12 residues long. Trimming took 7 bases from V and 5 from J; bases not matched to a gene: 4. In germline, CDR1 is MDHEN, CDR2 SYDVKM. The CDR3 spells CASTRGGDEQYF. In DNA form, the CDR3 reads TGTGCCAGCACCCGGGGGGGAGACGAGCAGTACTTC.

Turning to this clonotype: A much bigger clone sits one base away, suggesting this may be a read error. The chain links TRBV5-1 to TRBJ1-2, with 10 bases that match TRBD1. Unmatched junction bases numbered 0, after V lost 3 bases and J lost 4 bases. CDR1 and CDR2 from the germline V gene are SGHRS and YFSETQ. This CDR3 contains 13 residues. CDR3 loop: CASSWTGGYGYTF. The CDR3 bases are TGCGCCAGCAGCTGGACAGGGGGCTATGGCTACACCTTC. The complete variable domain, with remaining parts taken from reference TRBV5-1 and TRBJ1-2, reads KAGVTQTPRYLIKTRGQQVTLSCSPISGHRSVSWYQQTPGQGLQFLFEYFSETQRNKGNFPGRFSGRQFSNSRSEMNVSTLELGDSALYLCASSWTGGYGYTFGSGTRLTVV.

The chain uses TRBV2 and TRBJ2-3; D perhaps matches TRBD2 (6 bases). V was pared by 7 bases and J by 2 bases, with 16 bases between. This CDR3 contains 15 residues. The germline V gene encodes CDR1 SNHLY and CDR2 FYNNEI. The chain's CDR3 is CASNPQGLATDTQYF. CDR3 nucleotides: TGTGCCAGCAATCCCCAGGGACTGGCCACAGATACGCAGTATTTT.

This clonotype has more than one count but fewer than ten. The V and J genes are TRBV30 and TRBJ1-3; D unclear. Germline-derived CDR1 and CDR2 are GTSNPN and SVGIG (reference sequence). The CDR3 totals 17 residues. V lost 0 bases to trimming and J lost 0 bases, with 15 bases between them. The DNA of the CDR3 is TGTGCCTGGAGTGTTAATTACGGTACAGTCTCTGGAAACACCATATATTTT. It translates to CAWSVNYGTVSGNTIYF.

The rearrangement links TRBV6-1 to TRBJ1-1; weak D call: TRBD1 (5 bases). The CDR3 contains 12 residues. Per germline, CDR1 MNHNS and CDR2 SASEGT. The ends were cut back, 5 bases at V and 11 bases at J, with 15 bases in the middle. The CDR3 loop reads CASSFNRDVAFF. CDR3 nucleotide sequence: TGTGCCAGCAGTTTCAACCGGGACGTGGCTTTCTTT.

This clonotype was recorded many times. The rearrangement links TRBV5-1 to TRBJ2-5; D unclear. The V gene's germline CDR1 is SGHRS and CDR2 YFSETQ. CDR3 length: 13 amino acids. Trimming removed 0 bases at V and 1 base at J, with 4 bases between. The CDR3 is CASSLGFQETQYF. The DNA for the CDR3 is TGCGCCAGCAGCTTGGGCTTCCAAGAGACCCAGTACTTC.

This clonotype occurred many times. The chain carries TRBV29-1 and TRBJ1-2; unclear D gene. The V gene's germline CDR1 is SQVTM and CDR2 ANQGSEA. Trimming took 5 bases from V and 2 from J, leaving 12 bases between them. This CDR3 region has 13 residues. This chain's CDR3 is CSVLVAGNYGYTF. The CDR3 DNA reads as TGCAGCGTTTTGGTGGCTGGGAACTATGGCTACACCTTC.

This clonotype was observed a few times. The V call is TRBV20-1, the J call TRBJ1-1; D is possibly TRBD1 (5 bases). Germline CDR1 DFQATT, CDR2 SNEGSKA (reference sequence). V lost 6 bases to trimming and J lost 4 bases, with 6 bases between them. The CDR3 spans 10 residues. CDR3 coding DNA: TGCAGTGCCGGGACCACTGAAGCTTTCTTT. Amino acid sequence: CSAGTTEAFF.

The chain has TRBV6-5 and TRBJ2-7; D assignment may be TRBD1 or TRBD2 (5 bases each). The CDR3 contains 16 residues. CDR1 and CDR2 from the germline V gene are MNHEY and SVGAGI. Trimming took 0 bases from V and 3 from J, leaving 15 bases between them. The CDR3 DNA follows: TGTGCCAGCAGTTACTCGAGGGCAGGGCAAGGCTACGAGCAGTACTTC. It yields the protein CASSYSRAGQGYEQYF.

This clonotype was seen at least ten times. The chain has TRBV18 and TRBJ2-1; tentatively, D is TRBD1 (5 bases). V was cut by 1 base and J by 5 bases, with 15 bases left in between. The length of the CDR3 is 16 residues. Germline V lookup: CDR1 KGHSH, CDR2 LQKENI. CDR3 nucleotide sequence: TGTGCCAGCTCACCACTCGTGCAGGGCAGGCACAATGAGCAGTTCTTC. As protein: CASSPLVQGRHNEQFF.

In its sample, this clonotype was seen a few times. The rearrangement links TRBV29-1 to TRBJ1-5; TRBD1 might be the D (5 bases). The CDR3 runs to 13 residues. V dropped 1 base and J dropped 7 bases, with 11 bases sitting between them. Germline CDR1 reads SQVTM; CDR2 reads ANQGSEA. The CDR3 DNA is TGCAGCGTTGAAGCTGGGGCGGGACAGCCCCAGCATTTT. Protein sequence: CSVEAGAGQPQHF.

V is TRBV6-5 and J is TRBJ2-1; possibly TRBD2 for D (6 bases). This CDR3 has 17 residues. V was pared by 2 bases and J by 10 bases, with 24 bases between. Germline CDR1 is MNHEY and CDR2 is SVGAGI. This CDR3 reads CASSYIGAGRLTGEQFF. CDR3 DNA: TGTGCCAGCAGTTACATCGGGGCGGGGCGCCTCACCGGCGAGCAGTTCTTC.

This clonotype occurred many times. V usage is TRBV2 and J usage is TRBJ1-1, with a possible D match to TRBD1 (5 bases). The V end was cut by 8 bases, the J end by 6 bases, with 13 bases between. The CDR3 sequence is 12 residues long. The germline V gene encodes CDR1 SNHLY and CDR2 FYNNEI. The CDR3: CASSPDRPEAFF. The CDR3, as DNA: TGTGCCAGCTCACCAGACAGACCTGAAGCTTTCTTT.

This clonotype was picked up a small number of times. CDR3 bases: TGTGCCACCATTCAACAGGGTCTGGACACTGAAGCTTTCTTT. Its protein product is CATIQQGLDTEAFF. The chain links TRBV24-1 to TRBJ1-1, with a possible D match to TRBD1 (6 bases). There are 14 residues in the CDR3. The V end was cut by 8 bases, the J end by 3 bases, with 15 bases between. Per the germline V gene, CDR1 is KGHDR and CDR2 is SFDVKD.

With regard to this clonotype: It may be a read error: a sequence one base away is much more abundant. The CDR3 DNA is TGCAGTGCTAGAGATTACTCCGGACAGCTCTACGAGCAGTTCTTC. Its protein is CSARDYSGQLYEQFF. V usage is TRBV20-1 and J usage is TRBJ2-7, with D possibly being TRBD1 (6 bases). The J call may not be correct, given that the DNA end is closer to TRBJ2-1. Germline loops: CDR1 DFQATT, CDR2 SNEGSKA (reference sequence). This CDR3 is built from 15 residues.

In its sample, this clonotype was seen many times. CDR3 amino acids: CASSLGGYSPDTQYF. In DNA form, the CDR3 reads TGTGCCAGCAGCTTAGGGGGATACTCCCCGGATACGCAGTATTTT. The chain uses TRBV11-2 and TRBJ2-3; D unresolved. The CDR3 sequence is 15 residues long. Trimming cost V 1 base and J 6 bases, with 14 bases left between them. Germline V gene sequence: CDR1 SGHAT, CDR2 FQNNGV.

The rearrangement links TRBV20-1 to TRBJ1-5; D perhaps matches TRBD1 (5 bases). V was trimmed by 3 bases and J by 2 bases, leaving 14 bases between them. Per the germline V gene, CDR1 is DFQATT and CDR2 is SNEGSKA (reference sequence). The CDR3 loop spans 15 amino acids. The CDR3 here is CSASHGAGGNQPQHF. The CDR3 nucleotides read TGCAGTGCTAGCCACGGGGCTGGGGGCAATCAGCCCCAGCATTTT.

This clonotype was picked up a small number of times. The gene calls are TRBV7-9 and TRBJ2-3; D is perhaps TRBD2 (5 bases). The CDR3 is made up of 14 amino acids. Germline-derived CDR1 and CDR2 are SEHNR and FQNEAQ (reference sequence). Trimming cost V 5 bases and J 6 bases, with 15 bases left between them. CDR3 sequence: CASSPLDRRDTQYF. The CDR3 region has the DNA TGTGCCAGCAGCCCCCTGGACCGGAGGGATACGCAGTATTTT.

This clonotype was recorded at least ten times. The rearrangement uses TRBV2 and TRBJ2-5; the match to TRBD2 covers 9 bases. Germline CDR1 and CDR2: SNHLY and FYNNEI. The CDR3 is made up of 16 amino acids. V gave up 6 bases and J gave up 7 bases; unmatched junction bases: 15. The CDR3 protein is CASSSSSSGGRSTQYF. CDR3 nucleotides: TGTGCCAGCAGCTCCTCCTCAAGCGGGGGGAGATCGACCCAGTACTTC.

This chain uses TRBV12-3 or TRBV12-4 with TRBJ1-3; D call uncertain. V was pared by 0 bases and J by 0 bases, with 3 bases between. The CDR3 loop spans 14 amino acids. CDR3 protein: CASSLANSGNTIYF. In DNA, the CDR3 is TGTGCCAGCAGTTTAGCTAACTCTGGAAACACCATATATTTT.

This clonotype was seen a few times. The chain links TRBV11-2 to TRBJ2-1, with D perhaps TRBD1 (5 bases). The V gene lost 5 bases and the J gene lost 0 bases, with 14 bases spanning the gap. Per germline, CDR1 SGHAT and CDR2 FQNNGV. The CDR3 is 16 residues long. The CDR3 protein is CASSHKFRGSYNEQFF. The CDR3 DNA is TGTGCCAGCAGCCATAAATTTAGGGGCTCCTACAATGAGCAGTTCTTC.

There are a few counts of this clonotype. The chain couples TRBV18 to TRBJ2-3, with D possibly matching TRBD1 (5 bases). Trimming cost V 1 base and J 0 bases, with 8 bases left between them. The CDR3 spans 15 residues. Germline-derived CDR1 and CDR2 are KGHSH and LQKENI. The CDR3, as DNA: TGTGCCAGCTCACCACAGGGGTATAGCACAGATACGCAGTATTTT. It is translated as CASSPQGYSTDTQYF.

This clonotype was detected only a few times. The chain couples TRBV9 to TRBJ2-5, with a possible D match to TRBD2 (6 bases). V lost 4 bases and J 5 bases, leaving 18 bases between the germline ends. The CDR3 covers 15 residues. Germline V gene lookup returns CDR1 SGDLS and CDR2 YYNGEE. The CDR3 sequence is CASSLRRDSGETQYF. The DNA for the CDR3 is TGTGCCAGCAGCTTGCGCCGGGACTCCGGGGAGACCCAGTACTTC.

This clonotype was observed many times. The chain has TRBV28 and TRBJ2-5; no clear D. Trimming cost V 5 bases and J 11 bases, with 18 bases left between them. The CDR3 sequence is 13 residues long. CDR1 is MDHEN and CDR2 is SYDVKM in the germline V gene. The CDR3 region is CASSQPVPLFQYF. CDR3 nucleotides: TGTGCCAGCAGTCAACCAGTCCCTCTTTTTCAGTACTTC.